This TCR beta chain was identified in a study of PD-L1 blockade in urothelial cancer. For the study at large: Samples came from 3 weeks, at the second dose, and 6 weeks into treatment.

The time point here: pretreatment peripheral blood. The germline gives CDR1 MNHNS, CDR2 SASEGT. The CDR3 is 14 residues long. V trimming: 8 bases; J trimming: 4 bases; junction bases outside the gene matches: 8. Assay used: immunoSEQ multiplex PCR; TCRdb lists only in-frame clones, some missing. The sample lists about 56,000 clones, roughly 85% occurring once. This clonotype originated in a man between 65 and 85 years old with urothelial cancer. The chain joins TRBV6-1 to TRBJ2-1; TRBD2 matches at 7 bases. Sequencing was performed on PBMCs, taken around atezolizumab (anti-PD-L1) treatment. CDR3 region: CASGREDYYNEQFF. The CDR3 DNA reads TGTGCCAGCGGTCGGGAGGACTATTACAATGAGCAGTTCTTC.